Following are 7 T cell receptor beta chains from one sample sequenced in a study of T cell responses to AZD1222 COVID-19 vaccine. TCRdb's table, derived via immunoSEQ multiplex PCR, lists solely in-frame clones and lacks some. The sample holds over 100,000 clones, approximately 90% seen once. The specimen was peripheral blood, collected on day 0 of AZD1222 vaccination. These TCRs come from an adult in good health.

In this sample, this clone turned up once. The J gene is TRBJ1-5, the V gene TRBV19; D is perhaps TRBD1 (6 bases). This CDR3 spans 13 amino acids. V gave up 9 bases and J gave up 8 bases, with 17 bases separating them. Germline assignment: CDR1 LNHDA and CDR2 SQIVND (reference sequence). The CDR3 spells CASARGGFEPQHF. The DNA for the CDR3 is TGTGCCAGCGCCAGAGGGGGTTTTGAGCCCCAGCATTTT.

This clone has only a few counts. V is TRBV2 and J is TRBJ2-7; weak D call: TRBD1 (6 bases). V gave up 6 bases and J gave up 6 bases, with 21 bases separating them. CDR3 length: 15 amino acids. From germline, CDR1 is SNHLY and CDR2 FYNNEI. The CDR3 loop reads CASRNPVRGRGEQYF. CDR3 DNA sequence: TGTGCCAGCAGGAACCCCGTAAGGGGGAGAGGCGAGCAGTACTTC.

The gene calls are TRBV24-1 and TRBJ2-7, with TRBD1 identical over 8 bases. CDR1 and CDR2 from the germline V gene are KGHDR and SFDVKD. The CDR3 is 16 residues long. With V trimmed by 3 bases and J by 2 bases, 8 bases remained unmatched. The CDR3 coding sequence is TGTGCCACCAGTGATACAGCCGGGACAGGTCCCTACGAGCAGTACTTC. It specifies CATSDTAGTGPYEQYF.

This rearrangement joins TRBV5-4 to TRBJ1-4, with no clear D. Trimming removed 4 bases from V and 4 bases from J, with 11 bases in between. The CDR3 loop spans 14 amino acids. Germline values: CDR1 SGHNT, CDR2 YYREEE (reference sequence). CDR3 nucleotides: TGTGCCAGCAGCCCAACCGGCAATAATGAAAAACTGTTTTTT. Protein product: CASSPTGNNEKLFF. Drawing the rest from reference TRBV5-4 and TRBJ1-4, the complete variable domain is ETGVTQSPTHLIKTRGQQVTLRCSSQSGHNTVSWYQQALGQGPQFIFQYYREEENGRGNFPPRFSGLQFPNYSSELNVNALELDDSALYLCASSPTGNNEKLFFGSGTQLSVL.

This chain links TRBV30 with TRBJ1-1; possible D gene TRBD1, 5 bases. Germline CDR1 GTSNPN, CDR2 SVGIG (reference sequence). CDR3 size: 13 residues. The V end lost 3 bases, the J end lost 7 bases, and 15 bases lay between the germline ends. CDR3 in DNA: TGTGCCTGGAGACTAGTCGGGGCTTATGAAGCTTTCTTT. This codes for CAWRLVGAYEAFF.

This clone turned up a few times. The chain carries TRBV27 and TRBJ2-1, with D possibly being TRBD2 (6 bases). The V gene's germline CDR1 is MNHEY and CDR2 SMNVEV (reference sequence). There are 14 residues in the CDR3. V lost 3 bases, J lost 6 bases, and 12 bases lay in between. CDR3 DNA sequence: TGTGCCAGCAGTTTCGGGGGAGGTTTCAATGAGCAGTTCTTC. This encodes CASSFGGGFNEQFF.

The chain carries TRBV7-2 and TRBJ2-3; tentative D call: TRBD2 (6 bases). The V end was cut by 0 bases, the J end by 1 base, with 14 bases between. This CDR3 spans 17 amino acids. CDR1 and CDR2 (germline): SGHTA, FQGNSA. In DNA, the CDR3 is TGTGCCAGCAGCTTAGCCCTTCTAGCGACCCGCACAGATACGCAGTATTTT. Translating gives CASSLALLATRTDTQYF.